Listed below are T cell receptor beta chains from one sample, sequenced in a study of regulatory T cells in long-lasting Graves disease. TCRdb re-analysed the multiplex PCR reads in MiXCR, keeping a single row per CDR3 protein. Among hundreds of thousands of distinct CDR3 sequences listed, 20% to 25% were seen once. The sequencing here drew on peripheral blood mononuclear cells (PBMCs), taken when the disease was refractory, from a patient treated with antithyroid drugs. These receptors were taken from a female donor with Graves disease. CDR3s include the opening cysteine and the closing phenylalanine or tryptophan. D genes are given only for firm matches. For some rows the clone size is stated as once, few or many, or as a class when expanded; others skip it.

TRBJ2-7 | TRBV6-2/TRBV6-3 | NA | TRBD1 | CASSEGTGPTYEQYF | TGTGCCAGCAGTGAAGGGACAGGACCGACCTACGAGCAGTACTTC
TRBJ1-1 | TRBV5-1 | many | NA | CASSLPSTDFGTEAFF | TGCGCCAGCAGCTTGCCCTCGACTGACTTCGGGACTGAAGCTTTCTTT
TRBJ2-7 | TRBV20-1 | many | TRBD2 | CSATPSGRWSYEQYF | TGCAGTGCGACCCCTAGCGGGAGATGGTCCTACGAGCAGTACTTC
TRBJ1-4 | TRBV20-1 | NA | TRBD1 | CSAAGTGGEEKLFF | TGCAGTGCAGCCGGGACAGGGGGCGAGGAAAAACTGTTTTTT
TRBJ2-1 | TRBV3-1 | many | NA | CASSQANEQFF | TGTGCCAGCAGCCAAGCGAATGAGCAGTTCTTC
TRBJ1-1 | TRBV27 | few | NA | CASTREPQAVHEAFF | TGTGCCAGCACCCGCGAGCCCCAGGCTGTGCACGAAGCTTTCTTT
TRBJ1-5 | TRBV12-3/TRBV12-4 | many | TRBD1 | CASGTGQGVRDGPQHF | TGTGCCAGCGGCACCGGACAGGGAGTTCGTGATGGGCCCCAGCATTTT
TRBJ1-5 | TRBV4-2 | NA | NA | CASSQDQHQPQHF | TGTGCCAGCAGCCAAGATCAGCATCAGCCCCAGCATTTT
TRBJ2-7 | TRBV28 | many | NA | CASSFWGVTYEQYF | TGTGCCAGCAGTTTTTGGGGGGTAACATACGAGCAGTACTTC
TRBJ2-7 | TRBV29-1 | many | TRBD2 | CSVEDPFQRGGHEQYF | TGCAGCGTTGAAGATCCGTTCCAGCGGGGAGGTCACGAGCAGTACTTC
TRBJ1-5 | TRBV12-3/TRBV12-4 | many | TRBD1 | CASSTGTGSWPQHF | TGTGCCAGCAGTACCGGGACAGGAAGCTGGCCCCAGCATTTT
TRBJ2-7 | TRBV28 | many | NA | CASSLMSQEEQYF | TGTGCCAGCAGCCTCATGTCTCAGGAGGAGCAGTACTTC
TRBJ1-3 | TRBV12-3/TRBV12-4 | NA | NA | CATKPLASGNTIYF | TGTGCCACCAAACCCCTAGCCTCTGGAAACACCATATATTTT
TRBJ1-2 | TRBV28 | NA | TRBD1 | CASSPLGQSYGYTF | TGTGCCAGCAGTCCCTTGGGACAGTCCTATGGCTACACCTTC
TRBJ1-1 | TRBV19 | many | NA | CASTSGWGTEAFF | TGTGCCAGTACATCAGGGTGGGGGACTGAAGCTTTCTTT
TRBJ2-5 | TRBV27 | few | NA | CASSEALHNKVETQYF | TGTGCCAGCAGTGAAGCGCTTCACAATAAGGTGGAGACCCAGTACTTC
TRBJ2-2 | TRBV5-1 | few | TRBD1 | CASSKLTGDSLGELFF | TGCGCCAGCAGCAAACTGACAGGGGACTCCTTGGGGGAGCTGTTTTTT
TRBJ2-2 | TRBV15 | many | NA | CATRSRGGGELFF | TGTGCCACCAGGTCCAGGGGTGGCGGGGAGCTGTTTTTT
TRBJ1-6 | TRBV2 | many | NA | CASSETFPPQLYSPLHF | TGTGCCAGCAGTGAAACTTTCCCCCCGCAGTTATATTCACCCCTCCACTTT
TRBJ2-5 | TRBV7-9 | many | NA | CASSPGQHQETQYF | TGTGCCAGCAGTCCCGGACAGCACCAAGAGACCCAGTACTTC
TRBJ2-7 | TRBV28 | NA | NA | CASSFRAETSYEQYF | TGTGCCAGCAGTTTTAGGGCGGAGACCTCCTACGAGCAGTACTTC
TRBJ2-2 | TRBV29-1 | NA | NA | CSLLVEGTGELFF | TGCAGCCTCCTGGTAGAGGGCACCGGGGAGCTGTTTTTT
TRBJ2-7 | TRBV20-1 | few | TRBD2 | CSARMTSGVSYEQYF | TGCAGTGCACGGATGACTAGCGGGGTTTCCTACGAGCAGTACTTC
TRBJ2-6 | TRBV12-3/TRBV12-4 | many | NA | CASSLWAALGNSGANVLTF | TGTGCCAGCAGTTTATGGGCAGCTCTGGGGAACTCTGGGGCCAACGTCCTGACTTTC
TRBJ2-5 | TRBV7-2 | NA | NA | CSSSLAGAFQETQYF | TGTTCCAGCAGCTTGGCAGGGGCTTTTCAAGAGACCCAGTACTTC
TRBJ2-2 | TRBV12-3/TRBV12-4 | many | NA | CASSWDLANTGELFF | TGTGCCAGCAGCTGGGACCTAGCGAACACCGGGGAGCTGTTTTTT
TRBJ2-5 | TRBV11-3 | many | TRBD1 | CASSGRTGDETQYF | TGTGCCAGCAGCGGCAGGACAGGGGACGAGACCCAGTACTTC
TRBJ1-2 | TRBV12-3/TRBV12-4 | many | NA | CASSLDQGFNYGYTF | TGTGCCAGCAGTTTAGATCAGGGGTTTAACTATGGCTACACCTTC
TRBJ2-3 | TRBV20-1 | few | TRBD2 | CSAEGTSGYTSTDTQYF | TGCAGTGCGGAAGGGACTAGCGGATACACTAGCACAGATACGCAGTATTTT
TRBJ2-2 | TRBV6-1 | NA | NA | CASSPPWSSGWYTGELFF | TGTGCCAGCAGCCCCCCTTGGTCGTCAGGGTGGTACACCGGGGAGCTGTTTTTT
TRBJ1-1 | TRBV28 | many | TRBD1 | CASSGTGPRPEAFF | TGTGCCAGCTCTGGGACAGGACCGCGACCTGAAGCTTTCTTT
TRBJ1-4 | TRBV12-3/TRBV12-4 | many | NA | CASNRDGNEKLFF | TGTGCCAGCAACCGGGACGGGAATGAAAAACTGTTTTTT
TRBJ2-5 | TRBV7-2 | many | TRBD2 | CASSRGTKAGGETQYF | TGTGCCAGCAGCAGGGGGACTAAAGCGGGAGGCGAGACCCAGTACTTC
TRBJ2-7 | TRBV28 | many | TRBD1 | CASSYEGAREQYF | TGTGCCAGCAGTTATGAGGGGGCGCGCGAGCAGTACTTC
TRBJ1-2 | TRBV7-2 | NA | NA | CASSLVETGFYDYTF | TGTGCCAGCAGCTTAGTGGAGACAGGCTTCTATGACTACACCTTC
TRBJ2-7 | TRBV15 | NA | NA | CATSPSRGQSYEQYF | TGTGCCACCAGCCCATCGCGGGGACAGAGCTACGAGCAGTACTTC
TRBJ2-5 | TRBV9 | NA | NA | CASSGGGWGETQYF | TGTGCCAGCAGCGGGGGGGGCTGGGGAGAGACCCAGTACTTC
TRBJ2-7 | TRBV3-1 | NA | NA | CASSQGLFWQYF | TGTGCCAGCAGCCAAGGCTTGTTCTGGCAGTACTTC
TRBJ1-1 | TRBV5-1 | NA | NA | CASRWSGDTEAFF | TGCGCCAGCCGTTGGAGTGGAGACACTGAAGCTTTCTTT
TRBJ1-1 | TRBV6-1 | few | NA | CASSESTRVREAFF | TGTGCCAGCAGTGAATCGACCAGGGTAAGGGAAGCTTTCTTT
TRBJ1-2 | TRBV19 | few | NA | CASSIPGTNYGYTF | TGTGCCAGTAGTATACCCGGGACTAACTATGGCTACACCTTC
TRBJ1-3 | TRBV6-5 | many | TRBD1 | CASSYLQGTGNTIYF | TGTGCCAGCAGTTACCTACAGGGGACAGGAAACACCATATATTTT
TRBJ2-4 | TRBV6-2/TRBV6-3 | NA | NA | CASTHGLARGNENIQYF | TGTGCCAGCACCCATGGACTCGCCCGGGGGAACGAAAACATTCAGTACTTC
TRBJ1-4 | TRBV7-9 | few | NA | CASSLGRGLLFF | TGTGCCAGCAGCTTGGGGCGCGGGTTACTGTTTTTT
TRBJ2-7 | TRBV12-3/TRBV12-4 | many | NA | CASSLVPLLVLGVYEQYF | TGTGCCAGCAGTTTAGTTCCCCTGCTGGTGTTGGGTGTCTACGAGCAGTACTTC
TRBJ2-5 | TRBV27 | many | NA | CASSSAIQETQYF | TGTGCCAGCAGTTCGGCTATCCAAGAGACCCAGTACTTC
TRBJ2-7 | TRBV3-1 | many | NA | CASSQRGTSYEQYF | TGTGCCAGCAGCCAGAGGGGGACGTCCTACGAGCAGTACTTC
TRBJ2-7 | TRBV25-1 | NA | NA | CASSEISSYEQYF | TGTGCCAGCAGTGAAATTAGCTCCTACGAGCAGTACTTC
TRBJ2-1 | TRBV28 | NA | NA | CASTLGRSSYNEQFF | TGTGCCAGCACCTTGGGACGGAGCTCCTACAATGAGCAGTTCTTC
TRBJ2-5 | TRBV5-1 | once | NA | CASSNSGGAGETQYF | TGCGCCAGCAGTAATTCCGGGGGCGCAGGGGAGACCCAGTACTTC
TRBJ2-2 | TRBV7-7 | once | NA | CASSLQLTGELFF | TGTGCTAGCAGCTTACAATTGACCGGGGAGCTGTTTTTT
TRBJ2-7 | TRBV5-5 | few | NA | CASSSVAGSYEQYF | TGTGCCAGCAGCTCCGTGGCGGGGTCCTACGAGCAGTACTTC
TRBJ2-5 | TRBV20-1 | few | NA | CSARDLGSTGETQYF | TGCAGTGCTAGAGATCTAGGCAGCACCGGTGAGACCCAGTACTTC